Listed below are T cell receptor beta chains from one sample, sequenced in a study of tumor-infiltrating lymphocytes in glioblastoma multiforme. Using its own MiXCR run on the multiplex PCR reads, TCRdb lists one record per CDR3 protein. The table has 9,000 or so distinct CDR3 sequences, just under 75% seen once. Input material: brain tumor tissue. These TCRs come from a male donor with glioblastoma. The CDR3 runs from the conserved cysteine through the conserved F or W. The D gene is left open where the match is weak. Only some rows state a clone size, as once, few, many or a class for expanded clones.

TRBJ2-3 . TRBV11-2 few TGTGCCAGCAGCTTTGGAGAGCTGAGGTATTTT CASSFGELRYF
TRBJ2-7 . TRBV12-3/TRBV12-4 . TGTGCCAGCAGCCGGGACGGTCTTTACTACGAGCAGTACTTC CASSRDGLYYEQYF
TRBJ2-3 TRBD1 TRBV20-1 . TGCAGTGCCCTATGGACAGGCACGACCCTTAATACTCAGTATTTT CSALWTGTTLNTQYF
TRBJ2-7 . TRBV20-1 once TGCAGTGCCGCTAGTTCGTCCGAGCAGTACTTC CSAASSSEQYF
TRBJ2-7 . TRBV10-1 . TGCGCCAGCAGTGCCAATCCGATGGGGGAGCAGTACTTC CASSANPMGEQYF
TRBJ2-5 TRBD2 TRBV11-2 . TGTGCCAGCAGCTTAGGACTAGCGCAGGAGACCCAGTACTTC CASSLGLAQETQYF
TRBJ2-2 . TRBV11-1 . . CASSLTVAGSAGSCFF
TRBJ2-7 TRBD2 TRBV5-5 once TGTGCCAGCAGCCCCGGACTAGCGGGAGTCTACGAGCAGTACTTC CASSPGLAGVYEQYF
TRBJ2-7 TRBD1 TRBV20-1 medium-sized TGCAGTGCTTCCAATTTGGGGACAGGGAGGGACGAGCAGTACTTC CSASNLGTGRDEQYF
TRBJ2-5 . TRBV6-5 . TGTGCCAGCAGTTACCAGGGTCAAGAGACCCAGTACTTC CASSYQGQETQYF
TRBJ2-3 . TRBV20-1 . TGCAGCGCTAGTCGCCCCGGACTAGGGGGAGGGCCGAGTAGAACAGATACGCAGTATTTT CSASRPGLGGGPSRTDTQYF
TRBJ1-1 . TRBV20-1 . TGCAGGGCCCTGGGAGGGCGCACTGAAGCTTTCTTT CRALGGRTEAFF
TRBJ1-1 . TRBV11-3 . TGTGCCAGCAGCTTAGGTGGGGGGGCCGGTGAAGCTTTCTTT CASSLGGGAGEAFF
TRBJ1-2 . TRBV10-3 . TGTGCCATCAGTGAGAGGGGCTCAGGACAGACTAACTATGGCTACACCTTC CAISERGSGQTNYGYTF
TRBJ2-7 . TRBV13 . TGTGCCAGCAGCTTAGGCGGTTCAAGCGTTAGCGGTAACGAGCAGTACTTC CASSLGGSSVSGNEQYF
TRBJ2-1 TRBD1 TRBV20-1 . TGCAGTGCTAGGGGCAGGGGGACCTACAATGAGCAGTTCTTC CSARGRGTYNEQFF
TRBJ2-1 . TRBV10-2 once TGCGCCAGCAGTGAGTCGGGTATGCAGTTCTTC CASSESGMQFF
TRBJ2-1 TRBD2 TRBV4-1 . TGCGCCAGCAGCCACCCTTCGGCGGGAGCCCACAATGAGCAGTCCTTC CASSHPSAGAHNEQSF
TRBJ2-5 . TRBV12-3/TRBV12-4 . TGTGCCAGCAGTTCAGGGGAGACCCAGTACTTC CASSSGETQYF
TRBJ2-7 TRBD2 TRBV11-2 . TGTGCCAGCAGCGTAGCGGGAGGGCCGGACGAGCAGTACTTC CASSVAGGPDEQYF
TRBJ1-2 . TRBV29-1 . TGCAGCGTTTTGGTCCTACATGGCTACACCTTC CSVLVLHGYTF
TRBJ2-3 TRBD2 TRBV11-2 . TGTGCCAGCAGTCTGGGGACTAGCGGGGGACGCACAGATACGCAGTATTTT CASSLGTSGGRTDTQYF
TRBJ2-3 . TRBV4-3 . TGCGCCAGCAGCCAAGATCGGACGGGACCAGATACGCAGTATTTT CASSQDRTGPDTQYF
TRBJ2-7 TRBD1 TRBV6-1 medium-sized TGTGCCAGCAGTAGGACAGGAGGATCCTACGAGCAGTACTTC CASSRTGGSYEQYF
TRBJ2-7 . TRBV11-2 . TGTGCCAGCAGCTTCTCTAGCCTAACACTATACGGGCGGTACTTC CASSFSSLTLYGRYF
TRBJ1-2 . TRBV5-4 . TGTGCCAGCAGCTTGTACGGGGCCCGGGACTACACCTTC CASSLYGARDYTF
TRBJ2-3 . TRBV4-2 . TGTGCCAGCAGCCTTCGTCCGGGAGAGTACACAGATACGCAGTATTTT CASSLRPGEYTDTQYF
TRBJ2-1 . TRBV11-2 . TGTGCCAGCAGCTTAGAGGTTAGCTCCTACAATGAGCAGTTCTTC CASSLEVSSYNEQFF
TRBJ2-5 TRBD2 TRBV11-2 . TGTGCCAGCGGCTATAGCGGGACCAGAAAAGGAACCCAGTACTTC CASGYSGTRKGTQYF
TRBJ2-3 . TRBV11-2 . TGTGCCAGCAGCTTTGGCCTTACCACAGATACGCAGTATTTT CASSFGLTTDTQYF
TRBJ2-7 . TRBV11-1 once TGTGCCAGCAGCCGGGACTCCTACGAGCAGTACTTC CASSRDSYEQYF
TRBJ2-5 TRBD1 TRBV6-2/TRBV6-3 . TGTGCCAGCACCGACATGGGACAGGGAGGAGAGACCCAGTACTTC CASTDMGQGGETQYF
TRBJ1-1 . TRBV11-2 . TGTGCCAGCAGCAGTTCAGGGAACACTGAAGCTTTCTTT CASSSSGNTEAFF
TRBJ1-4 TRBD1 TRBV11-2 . TGTGCCAGCAGCTTAGGCGGGACAGGGGAGTTTGAAAAACTGTTTTTT CASSLGGTGEFEKLFF
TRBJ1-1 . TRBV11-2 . TGTGCCAGCAGCTCCGGGCAGATGAACACTGAAGCTTTCTTT CASSSGQMNTEAFF
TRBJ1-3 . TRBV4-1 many TGCGCCAGCAGCCAAGGAGAATGGCATAACTCTGGAAACACCATATATTTT CASSQGEWHNSGNTIYF
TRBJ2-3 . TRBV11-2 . TGTGCCAGCAGCTTAGATCACCTAGCCACAGATACGCAGTATTTT CASSLDHLATDTQYF
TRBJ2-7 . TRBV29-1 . TGCAGCGTTGAAGTGGCTAGCCATGAGGGATACGAACAGTACTTC CSVEVASHEGYEQYF